These T cell receptor beta chains were read from a single sample in a study of T cell repertoires in cytomegalovirus infection. No antigens are known for them. TCRdb re-called the reads with MiXCR, one entry per CDR3 protein. The table shows around 200,000 distinct CDR3 sequences, with 35% to 40% occurring only once. This specimen consisted of CD8+ T cells from cultured PBMCs, obtained from culture after CMV antigen stimulation. The receptors originated from a human donor in good health (CMV status not recorded). Some clones in this sample may be carry-over from other donors' samples. CDR3s include the opening cysteine and the closing phenylalanine or tryptophan. Fields, in order: CDR3 protein, V gene, J gene.

CDR3aa: CSAGRDRNTGELFF; v_gene: TRBV20-1; j_gene: TRBJ2-2
CDR3aa: CASSRPGLGRNSYNEQFF; v_gene: TRBV27; j_gene: TRBJ2-1
CDR3aa: CASSPGTENTGELFF; v_gene: TRBV7-6; j_gene: TRBJ2-2
CDR3aa: CASSPQWLGEKTGELFF; v_gene: TRBV7-8; j_gene: TRBJ2-2
CDR3aa: CAISDGGTYPLGTQPETQYF; v_gene: TRBV10-3; j_gene: TRBJ2-5
CDR3aa: CASSLEVSRRGNEQFF; v_gene: TRBV7-2; j_gene: TRBJ2-1
CDR3aa: CASSQDRGGNEQFF; v_gene: TRBV14; j_gene: TRBJ2-1
CDR3aa: CASSLIAGEFYEQYF; v_gene: TRBV27; j_gene: TRBJ2-7
CDR3aa: CASRPGGANTEAFF; v_gene: TRBV12-3/TRBV12-4; j_gene: TRBJ1-1
CDR3aa: CASSQAVNQPQHF; v_gene: TRBV4-1; j_gene: TRBJ1-5
CDR3aa: CASTARGGPNTEAFF; v_gene: TRBV19; j_gene: TRBJ1-1
CDR3aa: CASSTSGGRTEAFF; v_gene: TRBV9; j_gene: TRBJ1-1
CDR3aa: CASSQVGTSGGASTDTQYF; v_gene: TRBV4-2; j_gene: TRBJ2-3
CDR3aa: CASSFGSNTGELFF; v_gene: TRBV7-4; j_gene: TRBJ2-2
CDR3aa: CASSVYNDRFGNEQFF; v_gene: TRBV2; j_gene: TRBJ2-1
CDR3aa: CASSFGSLAVYTGELFF; v_gene: TRBV11-2; j_gene: TRBJ2-2
CDR3aa: CASSYGVSYNEQFF; v_gene: TRBV27; j_gene: TRBJ2-1
CDR3aa: CASTPSGSGVSEQYF; v_gene: TRBV19; j_gene: TRBJ2-7
CDR3aa: CASSLGRDFGTWSEQFF; v_gene: TRBV12-3/TRBV12-4; j_gene: TRBJ2-1
CDR3aa: CASSFSRARSLRQTQYF; v_gene: TRBV27; j_gene: TRBJ2-5
CDR3aa: CASSKANTGELFF; v_gene: TRBV7-3; j_gene: TRBJ2-2
CDR3aa: CASSRDRAADTQYF; v_gene: TRBV12-3/TRBV12-4; j_gene: TRBJ2-3
CDR3aa: CASSSSANTGELFF; v_gene: TRBV12-3/TRBV12-4; j_gene: TRBJ2-2
CDR3aa: CASTGTLIYEQYF; v_gene: TRBV6-1; j_gene: TRBJ2-7
CDR3aa: CASSQGQNTGELFF; v_gene: TRBV4-2; j_gene: TRBJ2-2
CDR3aa: CASRGADTQYF; v_gene: TRBV27; j_gene: TRBJ2-3
CDR3aa: CASSQGGQGDEQYF; v_gene: TRBV4-2; j_gene: TRBJ2-7
CDR3aa: CASSLDPRTGEDEQFF; v_gene: TRBV11-3; j_gene: TRBJ2-1
CDR3aa: CASSLSEGTGGQQYF; v_gene: TRBV7-3; j_gene: TRBJ2-7
CDR3aa: CASSAGLAESYEQYF; v_gene: TRBV27; j_gene: TRBJ2-7
CDR3aa: CASSFLGTDGVSYEQYF; v_gene: TRBV28; j_gene: TRBJ2-7
CDR3aa: CASSQGVNEQYF; v_gene: TRBV7-9; j_gene: TRBJ2-7
CDR3aa: CASSRTGGTYEQYF; v_gene: TRBV4-1; j_gene: TRBJ2-7
CDR3aa: CASSNFSSYEQYF; v_gene: TRBV12-3/TRBV12-4; j_gene: TRBJ2-7
CDR3aa: CASSLGGGRTPYEQYF; v_gene: TRBV7-8; j_gene: TRBJ2-7
CDR3aa: CASSSPTDSQVTDTQYF; v_gene: TRBV6-5; j_gene: TRBJ2-3
CDR3aa: CAISENLGDQYF; v_gene: TRBV10-3; j_gene: TRBJ2-5
CDR3aa: CASSSDRVFHNEQFF; v_gene: TRBV27; j_gene: TRBJ2-1
CDR3aa: CSVDSQNSYEQYF; v_gene: TRBV29-1; j_gene: TRBJ2-7
CDR3aa: CASSPASDGTDTQYF; v_gene: TRBV12-3/TRBV12-4; j_gene: TRBJ2-3
CDR3aa: CASSLAGGPEETQYF; v_gene: TRBV7-3; j_gene: TRBJ2-5
CDR3aa: CASSPPGVTEAFF; v_gene: TRBV11-1; j_gene: TRBJ1-1
CDR3aa: CASSYSKQRTSGPSSYNEQFF; v_gene: TRBV6-5; j_gene: TRBJ2-1
CDR3aa: CASSLRGEQFF; v_gene: TRBV7-2; j_gene: TRBJ2-1
CDR3aa: CASSLSSVLNTEAFF; v_gene: TRBV27; j_gene: TRBJ1-1
CDR3aa: CASSFARLAGVGTYEQYF; v_gene: TRBV7-9; j_gene: TRBJ2-7
CDR3aa: CASGPGNEQYF; v_gene: TRBV9; j_gene: TRBJ2-7
CDR3aa: CASSLGMGGNTLAFF; v_gene: TRBV7-6; j_gene: TRBJ1-1
CDR3aa: CASSLEFGGTLYEQYF; v_gene: TRBV7-8; j_gene: TRBJ2-7
CDR3aa: CASSSTDYEQYF; v_gene: TRBV7-9; j_gene: TRBJ2-7
CDR3aa: CASSFGLDLDTQYF; v_gene: TRBV12-3/TRBV12-4; j_gene: TRBJ2-3
CDR3aa: CSARLSSYEQYF; v_gene: TRBV20-1; j_gene: TRBJ2-7
CDR3aa: CSVELGAYEQYF; v_gene: TRBV29-1; j_gene: TRBJ2-7
CDR3aa: CASSRDAAASNQPQHF; v_gene: TRBV19; j_gene: TRBJ1-5
CDR3aa: CSGLMPEANYGYTF; v_gene: TRBV29-1; j_gene: TRBJ1-2